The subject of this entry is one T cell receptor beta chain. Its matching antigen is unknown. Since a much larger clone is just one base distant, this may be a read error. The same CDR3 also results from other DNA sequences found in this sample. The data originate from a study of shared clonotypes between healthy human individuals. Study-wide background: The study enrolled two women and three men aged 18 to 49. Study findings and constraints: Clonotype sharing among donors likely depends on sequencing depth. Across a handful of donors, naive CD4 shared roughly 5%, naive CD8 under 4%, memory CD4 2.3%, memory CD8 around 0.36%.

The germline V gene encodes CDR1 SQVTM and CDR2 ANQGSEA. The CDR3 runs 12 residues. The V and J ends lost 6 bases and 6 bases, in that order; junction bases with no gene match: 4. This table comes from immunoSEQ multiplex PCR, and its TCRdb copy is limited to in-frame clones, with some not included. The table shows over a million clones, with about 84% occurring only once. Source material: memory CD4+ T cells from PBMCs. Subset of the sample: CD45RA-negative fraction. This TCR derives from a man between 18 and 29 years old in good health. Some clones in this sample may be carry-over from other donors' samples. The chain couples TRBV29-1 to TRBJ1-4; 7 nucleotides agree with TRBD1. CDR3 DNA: TGCAGCGTCGGGACAGCCCATGAAAAACTGTTTTTT. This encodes CSVGTAHEKLFF.